This T cell receptor (beta chain) appears in the sequencing data of a study of blood T cells in healthy people across ages. Findings and caveats of the study: Leaving the PBMCs unsorted stopped any conclusive comparison of naive versus antigen-experienced cells. Naive T cell percentage showed a strong correlation with the diversity of TCR beta.

For the second PCR, which ran for 7 to 11 cycles, a sample-barcoded 5' primer and a J-beta primer mix were used. With 12 random nucleotides, a template-switch adaptor tagged each individual cDNA molecule. TCRdb reprocessed the 5' RACE reads via MiXCR and lists one record per CDR3 protein. The table has about 570,000 distinct CDR3 sequences, roughly 29% seen once; the top ten hold 15% to 20%. Points on this clonotype: Antigen: not known.

CDR3 length: 13 residues. Trimming took off 7 bases at V and 3 bases at J, with 12 bases between the two ends. Germline V gives CDR1 MNHEY, CDR2 SVGEGT. This clonotype was sampled from a woman aged 70-85 years in good health. The chain uses TRBV6-2 or TRBV6-3 and TRBJ1-1, with D unclear. The sequenced sample consisted of blood. CDR3 loop: CASNKKGYTEAFF. The DNA for the CDR3 is TGTGCCAGCAATAAGAAAGGATACACTGAAGCTTTCTTT.